This T cell receptor beta chain was retrieved from a study of T cells after yellow fever vaccination. Each CDR3 protein gets one entry after TCRdb re-called the 5' RACE reads with MiXCR. The sample has 250,000 to 400,000 distinct CDR3 sequences; 3.5% to 4.5% are singletons. Trimming removed 7 bases from V and 2 bases from J, with 27 bases in between. Germline V lookup: CDR1 WNHNN, CDR2 SYGVQD (reference sequence). This CDR3 contains 19 residues. The sequence was obtained from a young man who received the YFV17D yellow fever vaccine. The chain combines TRBV10-1 with TRBJ1-5; D is possibly TRBD1 (5 bases). The specimen comprised PBMCs, sampled 15 days after the yellow fever booster vaccination. The CDR3 sequence is CASTLARYRSYGGNQPQHF. The CDR3 coding sequence is TGCGCCAGCACCCTGGCGAGGTACAGGTCCTACGGCGGCAATCAGCCCCAGCATTTT.